These T cell receptor beta chains were read from a single sample in a study of cytomegalovirus exposure and HLA in healthy donors. This table comes from immunoSEQ multiplex PCR, and its TCRdb copy is limited to in-frame clones, with some not included. The repertoire consists of some 150,000 clones, with roughly 90% occurring once and the leading ten covering about 0.7%. The source material was PBMCs. These TCRs come from a man between 18 and 35 years old in good health and CMV-seronegative. The CDR3 runs from the conserved cysteine through the conserved F or W. Each record gives: clone size, CDR3 length, J gene, D gene, V gene, CDR3 DNA, CDR3 protein. The D gene is left open where the match is weak. Size is stated for part of the rows, as once, few or many counts, or as a class when the clone is expanded.

>NA|15|TRBJ2-3|NA|TRBV19
TGTGCCAGTAGTATCGGCAGGGGTATCACAGATACGCAGTATTTT
CASSIGRGITDTQYF
>NA|12|TRBJ1-2|TRBD1|TRBV6-5
TGTGCCAGCAGTTTCACAGGACAGGGGAAGAATTTC
CASSFTGQGKNF
>NA|11|TRBJ2-7|NA|TRBV20-1
TGCAGTGCTAGAGATCTCTACGAGCAGTACTTC
CSARDLYEQYF
>NA|17|TRBJ2-2|TRBD1|TRBV18
TGTGCCAGCTCACCACCGGGGCAGGGGGTGAACACCGGGGAGCTGTTTTTT
CASSPPGQGVNTGELFF
>NA|15|TRBJ2-5|TRBD2|TRBV7-8
TGTGCCAGCAGCTTAGAGCGGGGGGGCCGCGAGACCCAGTACTTC
CASSLERGGRETQYF
>NA|14|TRBJ2-7|TRBD1|TRBV5-6
TGTGCCAGCAGGGGGGACAGGGGCATGTACGAGCAGTACTTC
CASRGDRGMYEQYF
>NA|11|TRBJ2-1|NA|TRBV7-9
TGTGCCAGCAGCCCTTACGGTGAGCAGTTCTTC
CASSPYGEQFF
>NA|15|TRBJ1-3|NA|TRBV5-1
TGCGCCAGCAGCTTGGGGGCAGGGGCTGGAAACACCATATATTTT
CASSLGAGAGNTIYF
>once|18|TRBJ2-1|TRBD2|TRBV18
TGTGCCAGCTCACCACCGGGTCAGCGGGGGGGTCCCTACAATGAGCAGTTCTTC
CASSPPGQRGGPYNEQFF
>NA|15|TRBJ2-1|TRBD2|TRBV16
TGTGCCAGCAGCCAATGGACTAGCGGATACAATGAGCAGTTCTTC
CASSQWTSGYNEQFF
>NA|16|TRBJ2-1|TRBD2|TRBV2
TGTGCCAGCCAGGGAGGGGGACTAGTGGGCCGGAATGAGCAGTTCTTC
CASQGGGLVGRNEQFF
>NA|15|TRBJ2-3|NA|TRBV4-1
TGCGCCAGCAGCCAGCCCCCCAGTAAAACAGATACGCAGTATTTT
CASSQPPSKTDTQYF
>NA|14|TRBJ2-7|TRBD1|TRBV30
TGTGCCTGGAGTGTACGTAAGGGGGCTGGTGGGCAGTACTTC
CAWSVRKGAGGQYF
>NA|14|TRBJ1-2|TRBD1|TRBV6-1
TGTGCCAGCAGTGCCCGACAGGGGAACTATGGCTACACCTTC
CASSARQGNYGYTF
>NA|14|TRBJ1-1|NA|TRBV7-2
TGTGCCAGCAGCGCCAACCAGGGGAACACTGAAGCTTTCTTT
CASSANQGNTEAFF
>NA|13|TRBJ1-2|NA|TRBV27
TGTGCCAGCAGTTTAATGGGACATTCGGGCTACACCTTC
CASSLMGHSGYTF
>NA|15|TRBJ1-1|TRBD1|TRBV9
TGTGCCAGCAGCCCAAGACAGGGGACAATCACTGAAGCTTTCTTT
CASSPRQGTITEAFF
>once|15|TRBJ2-2|NA|TRBV6-5
TGTGCCAGCAGCCTTACCGGGACGAACACCGGGGAGCTGTTTTTT
CASSLTGTNTGELFF
>NA|12|TRBJ1-2|NA|TRBV9
TGTGCCAGCAGCGACAGGGCCTATGGCTACACCTTC
CASSDRAYGYTF
>NA|16|TRBJ2-3|NA|TRBV9
TGTGCCAGCAGCGTAGGATTCCGAGGTCGCACAGATACGCAGTATTTT
CASSVGFRGRTDTQYF
>NA|13|TRBJ2-3|TRBD2|TRBV5-1
TGCGCCAGCGGGGGACTAGTTTCAGATACGCAGTATTTT
CASGGLVSDTQYF
>NA|13|TRBJ1-2|TRBD1|TRBV27
TGTGCCAGCAGTTCACAGGGGTTTCAGGGCTACACCTTC
CASSSQGFQGYTF
>NA|16|TRBJ2-5|TRBD2|TRBV7-2
TGTGCCAGCAGCTTAGTTACTAGCGGGGCCGCGGAGACCCAGTACTTC
CASSLVTSGAAETQYF
>NA|14|TRBJ1-6|NA|TRBV2
TGTGCCAGCAGTGAAGCCAGGGGAGCTTCACCCCTCCACTTT
CASSEARGASPLHF
>NA|17|TRBJ2-7|NA|TRBV2
TGTGCCAGCAGTGAAACCCTCCTGGCGAGGGTTTCCTACGAGCAGTACTTC
CASSETLLARVSYEQYF
>few|12|TRBJ1-1|NA|TRBV9
TGTGCCAGCAGCGTTTACGGCGGTGAAGCTTTCTTT
CASSVYGGEAFF
>NA|18|TRBJ1-1|NA|TRBV7-2
TGTGCCAGCAGCTTAGCAGGGTACAGGTGGGGAGGCAACACTGAAGCTTTCTTT
CASSLAGYRWGGNTEAFF
>NA|15|TRBJ2-5|TRBD2|TRBV18
TGTGCCAGCTCACCGCCAGCGGGGATGCAAGAGACCCAGTACTTC
CASSPPAGMQETQYF
>few|15|TRBJ1-1|NA|TRBV9
TGTGCCAGCAGCAGGCGGACAGCGGATACCACTGAAGCTTTCTTT
CASSRRTADTTEAFF
>NA|12|TRBJ1-1|NA|TRBV6-6
TGTGCCAGCACCCCCTCCGGGACTGAAGCTTTCTTT
CASTPSGTEAFF
>NA|13|TRBJ1-1|NA|TRBV7-2
TGTGCCAGCAGCCGACCGGGACTTCCTGAAGCTTTCTTT
CASSRPGLPEAFF
>once|14|TRBJ2-1|TRBD2|TRBV27
TGTGCCAGCAGTTTTTCTAGCGGGTTGGATGAGCAGTTCTTC
CASSFSSGLDEQFF
>few|14|TRBJ1-6|NA|TRBV14
TGTGCCAGCAGCCAAGTTACTGGGGGCACACCCCTCCACTTT
CASSQVTGGTPLHF
>NA|15|TRBJ2-2|NA|TRBV5-1
TGCGCCAGCAGCTTGATGGGGGCCGAGACCGGGGAGCTGTTTTTT
CASSLMGAETGELFF
>NA|13|TRBJ2-5|NA|TRBV7-9
TGTGCCAGCAGCTTAGGTCTCCAAGAGACCCAGTACTTC
CASSLGLQETQYF
>NA|14|TRBJ1-5|NA|TRBV5-1
TGCGCCAGCAGCCCAGGGGATAGCAATCAGCCCCAGCATTTT
CASSPGDSNQPQHF
>NA|17|TRBJ1-5|TRBD1|TRBV18
TGTGCCAGCTCACCAGGGGACAGGGGGCTACGCAATCAGCCCCAGCATTTT
CASSPGDRGLRNQPQHF
>NA|13|TRBJ2-7|NA|TRBV7-9
TGTGCCAGCAGCTTAGCGGAGGGCTTCGAGCAGTACTTC
CASSLAEGFEQYF
>NA|13|TRBJ2-6|NA|TRBV29-1
TGCAGCGTTGTCCGCTCTGGGGCCAACGTCCTGACTTTC
CSVVRSGANVLTF
>NA|15|TRBJ1-6|TRBD1|TRBV30
TGTGCCTGGAGTGTTAGCAGGGGGCGCAATTCACCCCTCCACTTT
CAWSVSRGRNSPLHF
>few|17|TRBJ2-1|TRBD2|TRBV14
TGTGCCAGCAGCCAAGAGGTCCCTAGCGGGAGTGAGAATGAGCAGTTCTTC
CASSQEVPSGSENEQFF
>NA|19|TRBJ2-6|TRBD1|TRBV9
TGTGCCAGCAGCGACGGACAGGGTTTACTACAAACTGGGGCCAACGTCCTGACTTTC
CASSDGQGLLQTGANVLTF
>NA|13|TRBJ1-1|NA|TRBV27
TGTGCCAGCAGTTTTCTATCGAACACTGAAGCTTTCTTT
CASSFLSNTEAFF
>NA|16|TRBJ1-3|TRBD1|TRBV2
TGTGCCAGCAGCCCGGGACAGGGGGCAGGAGGAAACACCATATATTTT
CASSPGQGAGGNTIYF
>few|12|TRBJ2-1|TRBD1|TRBV30
TGTGCCTGGCTTGACAGGGAGAATGAGCAGTTCTTC
CAWLDRENEQFF
>NA|15|TRBJ2-3|TRBD2|TRBV5-1
TGCGCCAGCAGCTTGCTAGCGGGGTACACAGATACGCAGTATTTT
CASSLLAGYTDTQYF
>NA|15|TRBJ2-3|NA|TRBV28
TGTGCCAGCAGTTTATCCCCCCCGAGCACAGATACGCAGTATTTT
CASSLSPPSTDTQYF
>NA|16|TRBJ2-1|TRBD1|TRBV5-1
TGCGCCAGCAGCTTGGCCGGGACAGGGTTGTACAATGAGCAGTTCTTC
CASSLAGTGLYNEQFF
>NA|13|TRBJ2-4|NA|TRBV9
TGTGCCAGCAGCGTAGGGGGGGATAGCATTCAGTACTTC
CASSVGGDSIQYF
>NA|13|TRBJ2-1|NA|TRBV29-1
TGCAGCGTTGCACAGGATAGATACAATGAGCAGTTCTTC
CSVAQDRYNEQFF
>few|13|TRBJ1-6|NA|TRBV5-1
TGCGCCAGTACCCCCGGGGAGGGCTCACCCCTCCACTTT
CASTPGEGSPLHF
>NA|14|TRBJ1-1|TRBD1|TRBV5-8
TGTGCCAGCAGCAACGGACAGGGTTACACTGAAGCTTTCTTT
CASSNGQGYTEAFF
>once|16|TRBJ1-4|NA|TRBV6-6
TGTGCCAGCAGTCGCCGGGACATCACAACTAATGAAAAACTGTTTTTT
CASSRRDITTNEKLFF